This is a list of T cell receptor beta chains from one sample in a study of OX40 agonist ivuxolimab in advanced cancers. Profiled with immunoSEQ multiplex PCR; TCRdb holds only in-frame clones, not every one. The sample lists approximately 28,000 clones; roughly 90% were seen once. Sequencing was performed on CD4+ or CD8+ T cells sorted from blood, taken in a trial of the OX40 agonist ivuxolimab. The receptors derive from an adult with an advanced solid tumor such as melanoma, head and neck, liver or kidney cancer. CDR3s include the opening cysteine and the closing phenylalanine or tryptophan. A D gene is named only where the DNA matches it firmly. Rows give clone size only sometimes, using once, few, many, or a class for an expanded clone.

CDR3aa: CASSLYKAGILWAFF
CDR3nt: TGTGCCAGCAGTTTATATAAGGCCGGTATACTGTGGGCTTTCTTT
j_gene: TRBJ1-1
v_gene: TRBV28
d_gene: .
abundance: .

CDR3aa: CASSFWIGQTQYF
CDR3nt: TGTGCCAGCAGCTTTTGGATTGGACAGACCCAGTACTTC
j_gene: TRBJ2-5
v_gene: TRBV7-3
d_gene: .
abundance: once

CDR3aa: CASSLGTGDTEAFF
CDR3nt: TGTGCCAGCAGCTTGGGGACAGGGGACACTGAAGCTTTCTTT
j_gene: TRBJ1-1
v_gene: TRBV5-5
d_gene: TRBD1
abundance: .

CDR3aa: CASSMSSSGVYEQYF
CDR3nt: TGTGCCAGTAGTATGTCTTCTAGCGGAGTCTACGAGCAGTACTTC
j_gene: TRBJ2-7
v_gene: TRBV19
d_gene: TRBD2
abundance: .

CDR3aa: CASSFVSGGPQETQYF
CDR3nt: TGTGCCAGCAGTTTTGTTAGCGGGGGGCCTCAAGAGACCCAGTACTTC
j_gene: TRBJ2-5
v_gene: TRBV28
d_gene: TRBD2
abundance: .

CDR3aa: CAWSGEDSQSEAFF
CDR3nt: TGTGCCTGGAGTGGAGAGGACAGTCAGAGTGAAGCTTTCTTT
j_gene: TRBJ1-1
v_gene: TRBV30
d_gene: .
abundance: .

CDR3aa: CASSYSEYTEAFF
CDR3nt: TGTGCCAGCAGTTACTCGGAGTACACTGAAGCTTTCTTT
j_gene: TRBJ1-1
v_gene: TRBV6-6
d_gene: .
abundance: few

CDR3aa: CASSQTGSATEAFF
CDR3nt: TGTGCCAGCAGCCAGACAGGGTCGGCCACTGAAGCTTTCTTT
j_gene: TRBJ1-1
v_gene: TRBV7-2
d_gene: TRBD1
abundance: .

CDR3aa: CASSWGLAVPSGTQYF
CDR3nt: TGTGCCAGCAGCTGGGGACTAGCGGTACCCAGCGGTACGCAGTATTTT
j_gene: TRBJ2-3
v_gene: TRBV7-9
d_gene: TRBD2
abundance: .

CDR3aa: CASSQGDSGELFF
CDR3nt: TGCGCCAGCAGCCAAGGGGACTCCGGGGAGCTGTTTTTT
j_gene: TRBJ2-2
v_gene: TRBV4-1
d_gene: .
abundance: .

CDR3aa: CASQGSTEAFF
CDR3nt: TGTGCCAGCCAAGGGAGCACTGAAGCTTTCTTT
j_gene: TRBJ1-1
v_gene: TRBV7-9
d_gene: .
abundance: .

CDR3aa: CASSLLGGGDEQYF
CDR3nt: TGTGCCAGCAGTTTACTCGGGGGAGGCGACGAGCAGTACTTC
j_gene: TRBJ2-7
v_gene: TRBV27
d_gene: .
abundance: .

CDR3aa: CATRGDSYSNQPQHF
CDR3nt: TGTGCCACCCGCGGGGACAGCTATAGCAATCAGCCCCAGCATTTT
j_gene: TRBJ1-5
v_gene: TRBV19
d_gene: TRBD1
abundance: .

CDR3aa: CASSIDGYYGYTF
CDR3nt: TGTGCCAGTAGTATCGACGGATACTATGGCTACACCTTC
j_gene: TRBJ1-2
v_gene: TRBV19
d_gene: .
abundance: few

CDR3aa: CASSTIVGTEAFF
CDR3nt: TGTGCCAGCAGTACGATAGTTGGCACTGAAGCTTTCTTT
j_gene: TRBJ1-1
v_gene: TRBV27
d_gene: .
abundance: .

CDR3aa: CASSPRTGGGKLFF
CDR3nt: TGTGCCAGCAGCCCACGGACAGGGGGCGGTAAACTGTTTTTT
j_gene: TRBJ1-4
v_gene: TRBV5-4
d_gene: TRBD1
abundance: .

CDR3aa: CASSLGGQGQGHYGYTF
CDR3nt: TGTGCCAGCAGCTTAGGGGGCCAGGGACAGGGTCACTATGGCTACACCTTC
j_gene: TRBJ1-2
v_gene: TRBV7-8
d_gene: TRBD1
abundance: .

CDR3aa: CASSASGQFF
CDR3nt: TGTGCCAGCAGTGCTTCGGGGCAGTTCTTC
j_gene: TRBJ2-1
v_gene: TRBV6-6
d_gene: .
abundance: .

CDR3aa: CATSSPSTSGSNTDTQYF
CDR3nt: TGTGCCACCAGCAGCCCTTCGACTAGCGGGAGTAACACAGATACGCAGTATTTT
j_gene: TRBJ2-3
v_gene: TRBV15
d_gene: TRBD2
abundance: .

CDR3aa: CASSEGTGWYEQYF
CDR3nt: TGTGCCAGCAGCGAAGGGACAGGATGGTACGAGCAGTACTTC
j_gene: TRBJ2-7
v_gene: TRBV9
d_gene: TRBD1
abundance: .

CDR3aa: CASSPRLAGVADTQYF
CDR3nt: TGTGCCAGCAGCCCCCGACTAGCGGGAGTGGCAGATACGCAGTATTTT
j_gene: TRBJ2-3
v_gene: TRBV11-3
d_gene: TRBD2
abundance: .

CDR3aa: CASSLDGTMNTEAFF
CDR3nt: TGCGCCAGCAGCTTAGACGGTACAATGAACACTGAAGCTTTCTTT
j_gene: TRBJ1-1
v_gene: TRBV5-1
d_gene: .
abundance: .

CDR3aa: CASRRGLEAFF
CDR3nt: TGTGCCAGCAGAAGGGGCCTTGAAGCTTTCTTT
j_gene: TRBJ1-1
v_gene: TRBV27
d_gene: .
abundance: .

CDR3aa: CSVQDNEQFF
CDR3nt: TGCAGCGTGCAGGATAACGAGCAGTTCTTC
j_gene: TRBJ2-1
v_gene: TRBV29-1
d_gene: .
abundance: .

CDR3aa: CATSRGLAGGFDEQFF
CDR3nt: TGTGCCACCAGCAGAGGACTAGCGGGAGGGTTCGATGAGCAGTTCTTC
j_gene: TRBJ2-1
v_gene: TRBV15
d_gene: TRBD2
abundance: .

CDR3aa: CASSSGPGLGGSSYNEQFF
CDR3nt: TGTGCCAGCAGCTCCGGCCCGGGACTCGGGGGGAGCTCCTACAATGAGCAGTTCTTC
j_gene: TRBJ2-1
v_gene: TRBV5-4
d_gene: TRBD2
abundance: .

CDR3aa: CASSLTSGGPPYNEQFF
CDR3nt: TGTGCCAGCAGCCTCACTAGCGGGGGCCCTCCCTACAATGAGCAGTTCTTC
j_gene: TRBJ2-1
v_gene: TRBV7-2
d_gene: TRBD2
abundance: once

CDR3aa: CASSLVTGGRGKQYF
CDR3nt: TGTGCCAGCAGCTTGGTTACTGGGGGCCGCGGAAAGCAGTACTTC
j_gene: TRBJ2-7
v_gene: TRBV5-4
d_gene: .
abundance: .

CDR3aa: CASSQDSPGATNEKLFF
CDR3nt: TGCGCCAGCAGCCAAGATAGCCCAGGAGCAACTAATGAAAAACTGTTTTTT
j_gene: TRBJ1-4
v_gene: TRBV4-3
d_gene: .
abundance: .

CDR3aa: CASGGLAGHTDTQYF
CDR3nt: TGTGCCAGCGGAGGACTAGCGGGGCACACAGATACGCAGTATTTT
j_gene: TRBJ2-3
v_gene: TRBV6-5
d_gene: TRBD2
abundance: .

CDR3aa: CASSEVGQGGYTF
CDR3nt: TGTGCCAGCAGTGAAGTCGGTCAAGGGGGCTACACCTTC
j_gene: TRBJ1-2
v_gene: TRBV6-1
d_gene: .
abundance: .

CDR3aa: CASSGGTSGSRGSEQYF
CDR3nt: TGTGCCAGCAGCGGCGGGACTAGCGGGAGCCGGGGTTCCGAGCAGTACTTC
j_gene: TRBJ2-7
v_gene: TRBV5-4
d_gene: TRBD2
abundance: few

CDR3aa: CASSLGYRAKGDYEQYF
CDR3nt: TGTGCCAGCAGCTTGGGTTACAGGGCTAAAGGGGACTACGAGCAGTACTTC
j_gene: TRBJ2-7
v_gene: TRBV5-4
d_gene: .
abundance: .

CDR3aa: CASSIKGQDTEAFF
CDR3nt: TGTGCCAGTAGTATAAAGGGGCAGGACACTGAAGCTTTCTTT
j_gene: TRBJ1-1
v_gene: TRBV19
d_gene: .
abundance: .

CDR3aa: CATSPTGLYQETQYF
CDR3nt: TGTGCCACCAGTCCGACAGGGTTGTACCAAGAGACCCAGTACTTC
j_gene: TRBJ2-5
v_gene: TRBV27
d_gene: TRBD1
abundance: .

CDR3aa: CASSQDPDEKLFF
CDR3nt: TGTGCCAGCAGCCAAGATCCAGATGAAAAACTGTTTTTT
j_gene: TRBJ1-4
v_gene: TRBV14
d_gene: .
abundance: .

CDR3aa: CASSPSGSSNEQFF
CDR3nt: TGTGCCAGTAGCCCTAGCGGGAGTTCGAATGAGCAGTTCTTC
j_gene: TRBJ2-1
v_gene: TRBV19
d_gene: TRBD2
abundance: .

CDR3aa: CASSNRDRGPLRANVLTF
CDR3nt: TGTGCCAGCAGCAACCGGGACAGGGGACCTCTTAGGGCCAACGTCCTGACTTTC
j_gene: TRBJ2-6
v_gene: TRBV28
d_gene: TRBD1
abundance: .

CDR3aa: CAWSSLASSYNEQFF
CDR3nt: TGTGCCTGGAGCTCCCTAGCGAGCTCCTACAATGAGCAGTTCTTC
j_gene: TRBJ2-1
v_gene: TRBV30
d_gene: .
abundance: .

CDR3aa: CASTEDREPNTEAFF
CDR3nt: TGTGCCAGCACCGAAGATAGGGAACCAAACACTGAAGCTTTCTTT
j_gene: TRBJ1-1
v_gene: TRBV7-9
d_gene: .
abundance: .

CDR3aa: CAWKEIQETQYF
CDR3nt: TGTGCCTGGAAGGAAATCCAAGAGACCCAGTACTTC
j_gene: TRBJ2-5
v_gene: TRBV30
d_gene: .
abundance: .

CDR3aa: CASSDREGQPQHF
CDR3nt: TGTGCCAGCAGTGACAGGGAGGGACAGCCCCAGCATTTT
j_gene: TRBJ1-5
v_gene: TRBV28
d_gene: TRBD1
abundance: .

CDR3aa: CAPSPFYNEQFF
CDR3nt: TGTGCCCCCAGCCCGTTTTACAATGAGCAGTTCTTC
j_gene: TRBJ2-1
v_gene: TRBV6-5
d_gene: .
abundance: once

CDR3aa: CASSLVGTFEVFF
CDR3nt: TGTGCCAGCAGCTTGGTGGGGACCTTTGAAGTTTTCTTT
j_gene: TRBJ1-1
v_gene: TRBV5-4
d_gene: .
abundance: .

CDR3aa: CASSYSWGGLNEQYF
CDR3nt: TGTGCCAGCAGTTACTCGTGGGGAGGGTTGAACGAGCAGTACTTC
j_gene: TRBJ2-7
v_gene: TRBV6-5
d_gene: TRBD2
abundance: .

CDR3aa: CASSFRLNEQFF
CDR3nt: TGTGCCAGCAGTTTTCGACTTAATGAGCAGTTCTTC
j_gene: TRBJ2-1
v_gene: TRBV28
d_gene: .
abundance: .

CDR3aa: CASSPGQTYEQYF
CDR3nt: TGTGCCAGCAGCCCGGGACAGACCTACGAGCAGTACTTC
j_gene: TRBJ2-7
v_gene: TRBV9
d_gene: TRBD1
abundance: .

CDR3aa: CASSRRGISYEQYF
CDR3nt: TGTGCCAGCAGCCGACGGGGGATTTCCTACGAGCAGTACTTC
j_gene: TRBJ2-7
v_gene: TRBV27
d_gene: .
abundance: .

CDR3aa: CASSLGSQPQHF
CDR3nt: TGTGCCAGCAGCTTAGGTTCCCAGCCCCAGCATTTT
j_gene: TRBJ1-5
v_gene: TRBV7-9
d_gene: .
abundance: few

CDR3aa: CASSRQGAYEQYF
CDR3nt: TGTGCCAGTAGTCGGCAGGGGGCGTACGAGCAGTACTTC
j_gene: TRBJ2-7
v_gene: TRBV19
d_gene: TRBD1
abundance: .

CDR3aa: CASSAALGTGSEQYF
CDR3nt: TGTGCCAGTAGTGCCGCCCTCGGGACAGGGAGCGAGCAGTACTTC
j_gene: TRBJ2-7
v_gene: TRBV19
d_gene: TRBD1
abundance: .

CDR3aa: CASSEASRTGGPSDTQYF
CDR3nt: TGTGCCAGCAGTGAAGCGAGTCGGACGGGAGGCCCATCAGATACGCAGTATTTT
j_gene: TRBJ2-3
v_gene: TRBV2
d_gene: TRBD2
abundance: .

CDR3aa: CAATGSGNTIYF
CDR3nt: TGCGCCGCCACAGGGTCTGGAAACACCATATATTTT
j_gene: TRBJ1-3
v_gene: TRBV4-1
d_gene: .
abundance: .

CDR3aa: CASSQTGANSPLHF
CDR3nt: TGCGCCAGCAGCCAGACAGGGGCAAATTCACCCCTCCACTTT
j_gene: TRBJ1-6
v_gene: TRBV4-3
d_gene: TRBD1
abundance: .